Below are 32 T cell receptor beta chains sequenced from a single sample in a study of response to subunit inactivated influenza vaccine. TCRdb re-derived calls from the RT-PCR reads in MiXCR, one entry per CDR3 protein. The sample holds roughly 700,000 distinct CDR3 sequences, approximately 15% seen once. Sequencing used PBMCs from blood, obtained approximately 15 days before vaccination. The receptors stem from a man between 50 and 59 years old who received an inactivated influenza vaccine.

The gene calls are TRBV6-2 or TRBV6-3 and TRBJ2-5; 7 bases map to TRBD2. CDR3 size: 12 residues. Per germline, CDR1 MNHEY and CDR2 SVGEGT. The J segment lost 9 bases and the V segment lost 2 bases, leaving 3 bases of the junction unmatched. The CDR3 DNA follows: TGTGCCAGCAGTTACACTGGACTAGCCCAGTACTTC. Translated: CASSYTGLAQYF.

This clonotype was seen at least ten times. The V gene is TRBV9, the J gene TRBJ2-1; the match to TRBD1 covers 8 bases. CDR1 is SGDLS, CDR2 YYNGEE, per germline. The CDR3 runs to 14 residues. With V trimmed by 5 bases and J by 7 bases, 8 bases remained unmatched. The CDR3 here is CASSAGGASNEQFF. Here the CDR3 DNA reads TGTGCCAGCAGTGCAGGGGGCGCGAGTAATGAGCAGTTCTTC.

This clonotype appeared a few times. This chain connects TRBV12-3 or TRBV12-4 to TRBJ1-2, with D unclear. V gave up 7 bases and J gave up 0 bases, with 9 bases separating them. There are 13 residues in the CDR3. In DNA, the CDR3 is TGTGCCAGCACCGAAAAACCTAACTATGGCTACACCTTC. Amino acids: CASTEKPNYGYTF.

The chain has TRBV5-1 and TRBJ2-3, with TRBD2 as a possible D gene (7 bases). The V and J ends lost 4 bases and 1 base respectively, with 13 bases between them. CDR1 is SGHRS, CDR2 YFSETQ, per germline. This CDR3 spans 15 amino acids. The CDR3 DNA sequence: TGCGCCAGCAGCCGTACGGGGGGCCGCACAGATACGCAGTATTTT. It is translated as CASSRTGGRTDTQYF.

The chain joins TRBV4-3 to TRBJ1-2, with 8 nucleotides matching TRBD1. Per the germline V gene, CDR1 is LGHNA and CDR2 is YSLEER. The CDR3 has 16 residues. The V segment lost 0 bases and the J segment 4 bases; nucleotides outside the gene matches: 7. In DNA form, the CDR3 reads TGCGCCAGCAGCCAAGATGGCCAGGGGGCTCCCTATGGCTACACCTTC. Protein product: CASSQDGQGAPYGYTF.

This clonotype showed up many times. This chain connects TRBV11-2 to TRBJ2-2; no firm D call. In germline, CDR1 is SGHAT, CDR2 FQNNGV. Between the trimmed V and J ends, which lost 4 bases and 5 bases, there was a span of 11 bases. The CDR3 consists of 14 residues. The CDR3 loop reads CASSSAFPTGELFF. Here the CDR3 DNA reads TGTGCCAGCAGCTCTGCCTTTCCTACCGGGGAGCTGTTTTTT. The whole variable domain, filled in from reference TRBV11-2 and TRBJ2-2, reads EAGVAQSPRYKIIEKRQSVAFWCNPISGHATLYWYQQILGQGPKLLIQFQNNGVVDDSQLPKDRFSAERLKGVDSTLKIQPAKLEDSAVYLCASSSAFPTGELFFGEGSRLTVL.

This clonotype was recorded a few times. The chain recombines TRBV7-2 with TRBJ2-3; D possibly corresponds to TRBD2 (5 bases). CDR3 length: 15 residues. With 5 bases removed from V and 5 bases from J, the gap between germline ends came to 17 bases. Germline V gene data show CDR1 as SGHTA and CDR2 as FQGNSA. The chain's CDR3 is CASSPYRTLGDTQYF. The CDR3 DNA reads as TGTGCCAGCAGCCCCTACCGGACTCTGGGAGATACGCAGTATTTT. Filled out from reference TRBV7-2 and TRBJ2-3, the complete variable domain reads GAGVSQSPSNKVTEKGKDVELRCDPISGHTALYWYRQSLGQGLEFLIYFQGNSAPDKSGLPSDRFSAERTGGSVSTLTIQRTQQEDSAVYLCASSPYRTLGDTQYFGPGTRLTVL.

This clonotype came up a few times. Written as DNA, the CDR3 is TGCGCCAGCAGCTTTGGACAGGGGGCGCCTGCCTATGGCTACACCTTC. Translating it yields CASSFGQGAPAYGYTF. V gene TRBV5-1 combines with J gene TRBJ1-2; 11 bases match TRBD1. The V and J ends lost 2 bases and 4 bases, in that order; junction bases with no gene match: 7. Germline V CDR1 and CDR2: SGHRS, YFSETQ. CDR3 size: 16 residues.

The chain links TRBV10-3 to TRBJ2-6; D unresolved. The germline CDR1 and CDR2 sequences are ENHRY and SYGVKD. V lost 6 bases, J lost 0 bases, and 15 bases lay in between. The CDR3 totals 17 residues. This CDR3 reads CAISAAIARSGANVLTF. CDR3 sequence (DNA): TGTGCCATCAGCGCAGCCATTGCCCGCTCTGGGGCCAACGTCCTGACTTTC.

This clonotype turned up a few times. CDR3 protein: CASSGTSGGNNEQFF. CDR3 nucleotides: TGCGCCAGCAGTGGAACTTCGGGGGGTAACAATGAGCAGTTCTTC. The genes are TRBV10-2 and TRBJ2-1; 7 bases map to TRBD2. CDR1 and CDR2 from the germline V gene are WSHSY and SAAADI. The CDR3 consists of 15 residues. V was pared by 4 bases and J by 5 bases, with 8 bases of the junction left unmatched.

This clonotype was counted only a few times. V is TRBV20-1 and J is TRBJ2-1; TRBD2 agrees at 7 bases. From germline, CDR1 is DFQATT and CDR2 SNEGSKA (reference sequence). This CDR3 comprises 16 residues. V trimming: 3 bases; J trimming: 0 bases; junction bases outside the gene matches: 8. This CDR3 reads CSASRPSGGSYNEQFF. Here the CDR3 DNA reads TGCAGTGCTAGCAGGCCTAGCGGAGGCTCCTACAATGAGCAGTTCTTC.

J is TRBJ2-7 and V is TRBV2; 9 bases align to TRBD1. The CDR3 consists of 14 residues. V shed 7 bases and J 3 bases; nucleotides not matched to a gene: 7. Germline values: CDR1 SNHLY, CDR2 FYNNEI. Here the CDR3 reads CASIGGTGSYEQYF. CDR3 in DNA: TGTGCCAGCATTGGCGGGACAGGGAGCTACGAGCAGTACTTC.

This chain links TRBV7-8 with TRBJ2-7; the D gene is possibly TRBD2 (6 bases). The length of the CDR3 is 14 residues. Trimming removed 5 bases at V and 3 bases at J, with 14 bases between. Germline V gene data show CDR1 as SGHVS and CDR2 as FQNEAQ. As DNA, the CDR3 is TGTGCCAGCAGCCCCGGGACTGATTTCTACGAGCAGTACTTC. Translation gives CASSPGTDFYEQYF.

Ten or more counts support this clonotype. The chain couples TRBV6-6 to TRBJ1-1; D might be TRBD1 (6 bases). The CDR3 totals 12 residues. The germline gives CDR1 MNHNY, CDR2 SVGAGI (reference sequence). Trimming stripped 6 bases from V and 8 bases from J, with 13 bases between. CDR3 protein: CASRQGHEEAFF. CDR3 nucleotide sequence: TGTGCCAGCAGGCAGGGGCACGAGGAAGCTTTCTTT.

This clonotype was counted between two and nine times. This sequence joins TRBV20-1 and TRBJ2-7; D is perhaps TRBD1 or TRBD2 (5 bases each). The CDR3 runs to 14 residues. Per germline, CDR1 DFQATT and CDR2 SNEGSKA (reference sequence). The germline V and J ends were trimmed by 0 bases and 2 bases, with 11 bases remaining between them. The CDR3: CSARDLQGAYEQYF. The CDR3 DNA reads TGCAGTGCTAGAGATTTGCAGGGAGCCTACGAGCAGTACTTC.

The V gene is TRBV4-2, the J gene TRBJ1-2, with 7 bases matching TRBD1. CDR1 and CDR2 from the germline V gene are LGHNA and YNFKEQ. CDR3 size: 17 residues. The V and J ends lost 0 bases and 5 bases, in that order; junction bases with no gene match: 12. The CDR3, as DNA: TGTGCCAGCAGCCAAGAAATTTTAGCAGGGGGTCTGTATGGCTACACCTTC. As protein: CASSQEILAGGLYGYTF.

Many counts were recorded for this clonotype. The genes are TRBV5-1 and TRBJ2-1, with 7 positions matching TRBD2. V lost 0 bases and J lost 5; bases outside the gene matches: 5. The CDR3 extends over 15 amino acids. Looked up from germline, CDR1 is SGHRS and CDR2 is YFSETQ. The CDR3: CASSLEVGGNNEQFF. Written as DNA, the CDR3 is TGCGCCAGCAGCTTGGAGGTGGGAGGGAACAATGAGCAGTTCTTC.

This chain connects TRBV30 to TRBJ2-7; 9 bases align to TRBD1. V was pared by 2 bases and J by 6 bases, with 5 bases of the junction left unmatched. Per germline, CDR1 GTSNPN and CDR2 SVGIG (reference sequence). This CDR3 has 13 amino acids. The chain's CDR3 is CAWSRGQGLEQYF. The CDR3 DNA follows: TGTGCCTGGAGTAGGGGACAGGGACTCGAGCAGTACTTC.

Many counts were recorded for this clonotype. V gene TRBV11-2 combines with J gene TRBJ1-3; D uncertain. Per germline, CDR1 SGHAT and CDR2 FQNNGV. The length of the CDR3 is 16 residues. The germline V and J ends were trimmed by 0 bases and 3 bases, with 12 bases remaining between them. As DNA, the CDR3 is TGTGCCAGCAGCTTAGATACCAGCCCCCTTGGAAACACCATATATTTT. It encodes CASSLDTSPLGNTIYF.

V usage is TRBV7-6 and J usage is TRBJ1-5, with TRBD1 as a possible D gene (6 bases). Germline V gives CDR1 SGHVS, CDR2 FNYEAQ. Trimming took 5 bases from V and 5 from J, leaving 16 bases between them. The CDR3 loop spans 15 amino acids. In DNA form, the CDR3 reads TGTGCCAGCAGCCCCACGGCGGGACAAGATCAGCCCCAGCATTTT. It specifies CASSPTAGQDQPQHF.

This clonotype has more than one count but fewer than ten. The chain recombines TRBV4-2 with TRBJ1-4, with TRBD1 matching over 12 bases. Germline V gene lookup returns CDR1 LGHNA and CDR2 YNFKEQ. The CDR3 sequence is 17 residues long. V was clipped by 1 base and J by 7 bases; unmatched bases: 7. In nucleotides, the CDR3 is TGTGCCAGCAGCCAAGCCGCCGGGACAGGGGGCCGTGAAAAACTGTTTTTT. It encodes CASSQAAGTGGREKLFF.

J is TRBJ1-1 and V is TRBV15; D unclear. The CDR3 length is 14 residues. Looked up from germline, CDR1 is LNHNV and CDR2 is YYDKDF (reference sequence). V was pared by 0 bases and J by 1 base, with 6 bases between. The CDR3 is CATSREGGNTEAFF. DNA of the CDR3: TGTGCCACCAGCAGAGAGGGTGGGAACACTGAAGCTTTCTTT.

The V and J genes are TRBV19 and TRBJ2-7; D is unresolved. Germline lookup yields CDR1 LNHDA and CDR2 SQIVND (reference sequence). The CDR3 is 15 amino acids. V lost 3 bases and J 4 bases, leaving 16 bases between the germline ends. Here the CDR3 DNA reads TGTGCCAGTAGTATCGGTCCAGGAAGCGCTTACGAGCAGTACTTC. Protein product: CASSIGPGSAYEQYF.

The sample holds one count of this clonotype. J is TRBJ2-7 and V is TRBV28; the D gene is possibly TRBD1 (5 bases). The length of the CDR3 is 16 residues. Trimming stripped 5 bases from V and 2 bases from J, with 19 bases between. CDR1 MDHEN and CDR2 SYDVKM come from the germline V gene. CDR3 protein: CASSPFKRQRAYEQYF. The DNA for the CDR3 is TGTGCCAGCAGTCCGTTCAAAAGACAGAGAGCCTACGAGCAGTACTTC.

This clonotype has at least ten counts. CDR3 loop: CASSWTENTEAFF. The CDR3, as DNA: TGTGCCAGCAGTTGGACAGAGAACACTGAAGCTTTCTTT. The genes are TRBV12-3 or TRBV12-4 and TRBJ1-1; a weak D match, TRBD1 (6 bases). V was pared by 4 bases and J by 1 base, with 7 bases between. The CDR3 extends over 13 amino acids.

This clonotype was found many times. The J gene is TRBJ1-5, the V gene TRBV5-1; D unresolved. V was shortened by 7 bases and J by 2 bases, with 13 bases between the two germline ends. The CDR3 length is 14 residues. Germline values: CDR1 SGHRS, CDR2 YFSETQ. The chain's CDR3 is CASRERPGNQPQHF. CDR3 nucleotides: TGCGCCAGCCGAGAACGCCCTGGCAATCAGCCCCAGCATTTT.

The rearrangement joins TRBV25-1 to TRBJ2-7; no clear D gene. V lost 3 bases to trimming and J lost 5 bases, with 11 bases between them. There are 13 residues in the CDR3. From germline, CDR1 is MGHDK and CDR2 SYGVNS. The CDR3 sequence: CASSDVGNHEQYF. Written as DNA, the CDR3 is TGTGCCAGCAGTGATGTGGGGAACCACGAGCAGTACTTC.

This clonotype has a count of ten or more. This chain uses TRBV4-3 with TRBJ2-7; tentatively, D is TRBD1 (6 bases). The CDR3 spans 19 residues. Germline loops: CDR1 LGHNA, CDR2 YSLEER. V was clipped by 0 bases and J by 2 bases, with 23 bases between them. In DNA, the CDR3 is TGCGCCAGCAGCCAAGAGATAGGGGACAAGTACCATGCTACCTACGAGCAGTACTTC. Amino acid sequence: CASSQEIGDKYHATYEQYF.

For the CDR3, the DNA is TGTGCCAGTAGTATGATGGCAGTGCTCAGGGATACGCAGTATTTT. Amino acids: CASSMMAVLRDTQYF. The chain uses TRBV19 and TRBJ2-3; no reliable D call. There are 15 residues in the CDR3. Trimming cost V 3 bases and J 6 bases, with 16 bases left between them. Germline assignment: CDR1 LNHDA and CDR2 SQIVND (reference sequence).

For the CDR3, the DNA is TGTGCCAGCAGACCCGGGGCGTATAACACTGAAGCTTTCTTT. Translating it yields CASRPGAYNTEAFF. This chain uses TRBV12-3 or TRBV12-4 with TRBJ1-1, with a possible D match to TRBD1 (5 bases). The CDR3 extends over 14 amino acids. Trimming took off 6 bases at V and 2 bases at J, with 13 bases between the two ends.

The sample holds a few counts of this clonotype. The genes are TRBV20-1 and TRBJ2-3; 9 nucleotides line up with TRBD2. This CDR3 contains 16 residues. V shed 6 bases, J shed 7 bases, and the junction held 17 bases outside the gene matches. The germline CDR1 and CDR2 sequences are DFQATT and SNEGSKA (reference sequence). CDR3 sequence: CSAIPGLAAFGNTQYF. CDR3 nucleotides: TGCAGTGCCATTCCGGGACTAGCCGCATTCGGTAATACGCAGTATTTT.

The sample holds a few counts of this clonotype. This chain uses TRBV7-2 with TRBJ2-1, with 12 bases matching TRBD2. The CDR3 extends over 15 amino acids. Germline-derived CDR1 and CDR2 are SGHTA and FQGNSA. With 1 base clipped from V and 14 bases from J, the junction kept 9 bases outside the gene matches. CDR3 in DNA: TGTGCCAGCAGCTTAGGGCTAGCGGGAGGGCCGCGGAAGTTCTTC. Protein sequence: CASSLGLAGGPRKFF.